These 32 T cell receptor beta chains came from one sample sequenced in a study of cytotoxic CD8 clonotypes in ibrutinib-treated CLL. The table came from immunoSEQ multiplex PCR; TCRdb's copy has only in-frame clones and leaves some out. The sample has around 250,000 clones, around 70% seen once. Sequences were derived from PBMCs, sampled after 24 months of ibrutinib treatment. The receptors come from a human donor with chronic lymphocytic leukemia.

This clone was observed a few times. This sequence joins TRBV30 and TRBJ2-2; D not certain. This CDR3 is built from 13 residues. V shed 5 bases and J shed 2 bases, with 9 bases lying between them. Germline V gene sequence: CDR1 GTSNPN, CDR2 SVGIG (reference sequence). The CDR3 nucleotides read TGTGCCTGGGTCTATCTTAACACCGGGGAGCTGTTTTTT. It codes for CAWVYLNTGELFF. Supplemented by reference TRBV30 and TRBJ2-2, the full variable domain reads SQTIHQWPATLVQPVGSPLSLECTVEGTSNPNLYWYRQAAGRGLQLLFYSVGIGQISSEVPQNLSASRPQDRQFILSSKKLLLSDSGFYLCAWVYLNTGELFFGEGSRLTVL.

The V gene is TRBV28, the J gene TRBJ1-5; D call uncertain. The CDR3 is made up of 16 amino acids. Germline V gives CDR1 MDHEN, CDR2 SYDVKM. Deletions cut 3 bases from V and 5 bases from J, with 17 bases between. Here the CDR3 reads CASSFFPSGLYQPQHF. The CDR3 region has the DNA TGTGCCAGCAGTTTCTTCCCCTCTGGTTTATATCAGCCCCAGCATTTT.

This clone was counted between two and nine times. At one of its ends the junction is not consistent with the germline gene, which may arise from a read error. The sample contains more than one DNA sequence encoding this CDR3. The chain is built from TRBV18 and TRBJ2-1; no clear D. CDR1 KGHSH and CDR2 LQKENI come from the germline V gene. The CDR3 is 11 residues long. The CDR3 loop is CASSPLNEQFF. The CDR3, as DNA: TGTGCCAGCTCGCCACTTAATGAGCAGTTCTTC.

The V and J genes are TRBV19 and TRBJ1-2; D is possibly TRBD1 (5 bases). The CDR3 totals 15 residues. The V gene lost 3 bases and the J gene lost 0 bases, with 11 bases spanning the gap. Germline loops: CDR1 LNHDA, CDR2 SQIVND (reference sequence). CDR3 nucleotide sequence: TGTGCCAGTAGTATTTTTGGGGCATCTAACTATGGCTACACCTTC. Translation gives CASSIFGASNYGYTF.

This chain joins TRBV28 and TRBJ2-7, with TRBD1 identical over 7 bases. The germline CDR1 and CDR2 sequences are MDHEN and SYDVKM. V lost 6 bases and J lost 1; bases outside the gene matches: 6. This CDR3 has 14 residues. Here the CDR3 DNA reads TGTGCCAGCAGGGGACAGAACGGATCCTACGAGCAGTACTTC. Translating it yields CASRGQNGSYEQYF.

The chain recombines TRBV7-9 with TRBJ2-1; 10 bases are a match to TRBD2. The CDR3 is made up of 16 amino acids. Germline CDR1 reads SEHNR; CDR2 reads FQNEAQ (reference sequence). The junction had 8 bases not matched to a gene; V was cut back by 5 bases and J by 4 bases. In DNA, the CDR3 is TGTGCCAGCAGCCCGGGACTAGCGTCACATTACAATGAGCAGTTCTTC. This codes for CASSPGLASHYNEQFF.

This chain uses TRBV19 with TRBJ2-7; D unclear. Germline V gives CDR1 LNHDA, CDR2 SQIVND (reference sequence). CDR3 length: 13 amino acids. V shed 10 bases and J shed 1 base, with 14 bases lying between them. CDR3 region: CATRSPKSYEQYF. In nucleotides, the CDR3 is TGTGCCACCAGGTCGCCCAAATCCTACGAGCAGTACTTC.

This sequence joins TRBV2 and TRBJ1-4; 9 bases line up with TRBD1. In germline, CDR1 is SNHLY, CDR2 FYNNEI. V shed 6 bases, J shed 8 bases, and the junction held 7 bases outside the gene matches. The CDR3 covers 14 residues. The CDR3 is CASRLRTGAEKLFF. The CDR3 DNA follows: TGTGCCAGCAGACTTAGGACAGGGGCAGAAAAACTGTTTTTT.

The chain has TRBV9 and TRBJ1-2; TRBD1 aligns across 10 bases. Germline CDR1 reads SGDLS; CDR2 reads YYNGEE. CDR3 length: 17 residues. V lost 3 bases to trimming and J lost 4 bases; unmatched junction nucleotides: 12. CDR3 loop: CASSAGDRGFSLYGYTF. The DNA of the CDR3 is TGTGCCAGCAGCGCTGGGGACAGGGGATTCTCCCTCTATGGCTACACCTTC.

J is TRBJ1-4 and V is TRBV29-1; D is undetermined. Trimming pared 7 bases from V and 8 bases from J, leaving 14 bases between. This CDR3 is built from 12 residues. CDR1 is SQVTM and CDR2 is ANQGSEA in the germline V gene. The CDR3 coding sequence is TGCAGCGCCTTCAGGTTAAGGGAAAAACTGTTTTTT. It yields the protein CSAFRLREKLFF.

V gene TRBV9 combines with J gene TRBJ2-7; 11 nucleotides align to TRBD2. This CDR3 contains 16 residues. V shed 0 bases and J 4 bases; nucleotides not matched to a gene: 6. CDR1 SGDLS and CDR2 YYNGEE come from the germline V gene. The CDR3 sequence: CASSVESSGRRYEQYF. CDR3 bases: TGTGCCAGCAGCGTAGAGTCTAGCGGGAGGAGATACGAGCAGTACTTC. Complete variable domain (other parts from reference TRBV9 and TRBJ2-7): DSGVTQTPKHLITATGQRVTLRCSPRSGDLSVYWYQQSLDQGLQFLIQYYNGEERAKGNILERFSAQQFPDLHSELNLSSLELGDSALYFCASSVESSGRRYEQYFGPGTRLTVT.

The chain employs TRBV7-9 and TRBJ1-1; D may be TRBD1 (5 bases). The germline V gene has CDR1 SEHNR and CDR2 FQNEAQ (reference sequence). CDR3 size: 11 residues. Deletions cut 11 bases from V and 7 bases from J, with 14 bases between. CDR3 nucleotide sequence: TGTGCCTCCCAGCTCGGACATGAAGCTTTCTTT. The encoded protein is CASQLGHEAFF.

This sequence joins TRBV15 and TRBJ1-5; D not resolved. Looked up from germline, CDR1 is LNHNV and CDR2 is YYDKDF (reference sequence). V lost 0 bases, J lost 3 bases, and 6 bases lay in between. The CDR3 consists of 14 residues. In nucleotides, the CDR3 is TGTGCCACCAGCAGAGATGGGATCAATCAGCCCCAGCATTTT. Its translation: CATSRDGINQPQHF.

V usage is TRBV18 and J usage is TRBJ2-7; 8 bases agree with TRBD2. The CDR3 has 14 residues. Trimming at V came to 6 bases and at J to 3 bases, leaving 7 bases not matched to a gene. Germline loops: CDR1 KGHSH, CDR2 LQKENI. CDR3: CASSRTGGYYEQYF. For the CDR3, the DNA is TGTGCCAGCTCGCGGACGGGGGGGTACTACGAGCAGTACTTC.

Comments on this clone: One junction end does not reproduce the germline sequence, and a read error may be involved. The chain links TRBV4-1 to TRBJ2-1, with D perhaps matching TRBD2 (6 bases). The CDR3 length is 14 residues. Germline V gene lookup returns CDR1 MGHRA and CDR2 YSYEKL. DNA for the CDR3: TGCGCCAGCAGCCAAGATCCGGCGGGGATATACCAGATCTTC. Translation gives CASSQDPAGIYQIF.

The chain combines TRBV9 with TRBJ1-2, with D tentatively TRBD1 (5 bases). Trimming took 2 bases from V and 4 from J, leaving 9 bases between them. Looked up from germline, CDR1 is SGDLS and CDR2 is YYNGEE. This CDR3 has 13 amino acids. CDR3 sequence reads: CASSVWDSYGYTF. The CDR3 DNA is TGTGCCAGCAGCGTCTGGGACTCCTATGGCTACACCTTC.

The rearrangement joins TRBV27 to TRBJ2-5, with 8 bases identical to TRBD2. This CDR3 contains 15 residues. The germline V gene has CDR1 MNHEY and CDR2 SMNVEV (reference sequence). The trim removed 3 bases at V and 4 bases at J, leaving 7 bases unmatched. CDR3 in amino acids: CASSFGDLAGETQYF. CDR3 nucleotides: TGTGCCAGCAGTTTTGGGGATCTAGCGGGAGAGACCCAGTACTTC.

This clone has only a few counts. This chain joins TRBV9 and TRBJ1-2, with 10 bases matching TRBD1. The CDR3 has 15 residues. The junction had 6 bases not matched to a gene; V was cut back by 0 bases and J by 7 bases. CDR1 is SGDLS, CDR2 YYNGEE, per germline. The CDR3 region is CASSVVDRGTAGYTF. The CDR3 DNA reads as TGTGCCAGCAGCGTAGTGGACAGGGGGACGGCTGGCTACACCTTC.

A few counts support this clone. V usage is TRBV7-8 and J usage is TRBJ2-7; D tentatively reads TRBD1 or TRBD2 (6 bases each). This CDR3 is 15 amino acids long. The germline gives CDR1 SGHVS, CDR2 FQNEAQ. The V end was cut by 2 bases, the J end by 5 bases, with 16 bases between. CDR3 coding DNA: TGTGCCAGCAGCTTACGGAGGGGGGCTTGGGACGAGCAGTACTTC. Amino acids: CASSLRRGAWDEQYF.

The chain is built from TRBV10-1 and TRBJ1-3; perhaps TRBD1 as D (5 bases). Germline V gene lookup returns CDR1 WNHNN and CDR2 SYGVQD (reference sequence). This CDR3 contains 15 residues. The ends were cut back, 6 bases at V and 0 bases at J, with 12 bases in the middle. The CDR3 region is CASSRDASSGNTIYF. The CDR3 region has the DNA TGCGCCAGCAGCCGGGACGCTAGCTCTGGAAACACCATATATTTT.

The chain is built from TRBV7-6 and TRBJ2-6, with D possibly TRBD2 on 7 matching bases. The V gene's germline CDR1 is SGHVS and CDR2 FNYEAQ. This CDR3 comprises 18 residues. V was shortened by 4 bases and J by 4 bases, with 20 bases between the two germline ends. Written as DNA, the CDR3 is TGTGCCAGCAGCTCTCAACCAATGGGGGGGCTCGGGGCCAACGTCCTGACTTTC. This sequence encodes CASSSQPMGGLGANVLTF.

A word on this clone: At the DNA level, this CDR3 is encoded by other sequences in the same sample as well. The rearrangement uses TRBV27 and TRBJ2-2; a possible D gene is TRBD1 (6 bases). Trimming shortened V by 6 bases and J by 3 bases, and 11 bases separated the two germline ends. The CDR3 consists of 14 residues. Germline CDR1 and CDR2: MNHEY and SMNVEV (reference sequence). The CDR3 nucleotides read TGTGCCAGCAGCCTCGGACAGTACACCGGGGAGCTGTTTTTT. It is translated as CASSLGQYTGELFF.

This rearrangement joins TRBV19 to TRBJ2-3, with D uncertain. This CDR3 region has 13 residues. From germline, CDR1 is LNHDA and CDR2 SQIVND (reference sequence). V was shortened by 3 bases and J by 2 bases, with 6 bases between the two germline ends. In DNA form, the CDR3 reads TGTGCCAGTAGTATCCTCATCACAGATACGCAGTATTTT. Its translation: CASSILITDTQYF.

The gene calls are TRBV7-9 and TRBJ1-4, with TRBD1 matching 10 bases. The CDR3 runs to 16 residues. CDR1 SEHNR and CDR2 FQNEAQ come from the germline V gene (reference sequence). V shed 5 bases and J 1 base; nucleotides not matched to a gene: 4. In nucleotides, the CDR3 is TGTGCCAGCAGCAAAGGGGACAGGGGAACTAATGAAAAACTGTTTTTT. This gives the protein CASSKGDRGTNEKLFF.

The chain links TRBV7-2 to TRBJ1-5, with 8 bases identical to TRBD1. Germline assignment: CDR1 SGHTA and CDR2 FQGNSA. This CDR3 contains 13 residues. V lost 5 bases, J lost 7 bases, and 4 bases stayed unmatched. The CDR3 spells CASSTQGEQPQHF. CDR3 nucleotides: TGTGCCAGCAGCACACAGGGGGAACAGCCCCAGCATTTT.

The chain uses TRBV29-1 and TRBJ1-1, with D possibly TRBD1 on 5 matching bases. Looked up from germline, CDR1 is SQVTM and CDR2 is ANQGSEA. The V gene lost 7 bases and the J gene lost 2 bases, with 11 bases spanning the gap. The CDR3 is 12 amino acids. The CDR3 DNA sequence: TGCAGCGCAGTCCGGGACAACACTGAAGCTTTCTTT. Residues: CSAVRDNTEAFF.

The chain couples TRBV30 to TRBJ2-1, with D perhaps matching TRBD1 (5 bases). There are 14 residues in the CDR3. Germline-derived CDR1 and CDR2 are GTSNPN and SVGIG (reference sequence). V was shortened by 0 bases and J by 7 bases, with 13 bases between the two germline ends. CDR3 protein: CAWSVASGRNEQFF. CDR3 bases: TGTGCCTGGAGTGTAGCCTCAGGGCGGAATGAGCAGTTCTTC.

The V call is TRBV30, the J call TRBJ2-1; 11 nucleotides line up with TRBD2. Trimming took 1 base from V and 6 from J; bases not matched to a gene: 8. This CDR3 has 16 amino acids. The V gene's germline CDR1 is GTSNPN and CDR2 SVGIG (reference sequence). DNA for the CDR3: TGTGCCTGGAGTGGGTTAGCGGGAGGGCTATTCAATGAGCAGTTCTTC. Its translation is CAWSGLAGGLFNEQFF.

This chain connects TRBV10-2 to TRBJ1-5; D is uncertain. The germline gives CDR1 WSHSY, CDR2 SAAADI. V was trimmed by 1 base and J by 6 bases, leaving 7 bases between them. The CDR3 covers 13 residues. CDR3 protein: CASSEYGSQPQHF. Written as DNA, the CDR3 is TGCGCCAGCAGTGAGTATGGCAGTCAGCCCCAGCATTTT.

The rearrangement uses TRBV7-8 and TRBJ1-5, with 9 bases matching TRBD1. Germline V lookup: CDR1 SGHVS, CDR2 FQNEAQ. This CDR3 comprises 16 residues. The trim removed 5 bases at V and 6 bases at J, leaving 11 bases unmatched. In nucleotides, the CDR3 is TGTGCCAGCAGCCCGTCCGGGACAGGGTTGGGTCAGCCCCAGCATTTT. Protein sequence: CASSPSGTGLGQPQHF. The full variable domain, completed using reference TRBV7-8 and TRBJ1-5, is GAGVSQSPRYKVAKRGQDVALRCDPISGHVSLFWYQQALGQGPEFLTYFQNEAQLDKSGLPSDRFFAERPEGSVSTLKIQRTQQEDSAVYLCASSPSGTGLGQPQHFGDGTRLSIL.

The V gene is TRBV18, the J gene TRBJ1-2; possibly TRBD1 for D (5 bases). Germline-derived CDR1 and CDR2 are KGHSH and LQKENI. The CDR3 sequence is 12 residues long. The V end was cut by 2 bases, the J end by 6 bases, with 7 bases between. The CDR3 reads CASSPGDHGYTF. The CDR3 DNA follows: TGTGCCAGCTCACCAGGGGACCATGGCTACACCTTC.

For this clone: Distinct nucleotide sequences in the sample also encode this CDR3. DNA of the CDR3: TGTGCCAGCAGCGTTACTGCAACTAATGAAAAACTGTTTTTT. Its protein product is CASSVTATNEKLFF. The chain uses TRBV9 and TRBJ1-4, with unresolved D. Germline lookup yields CDR1 SGDLS and CDR2 YYNGEE. The CDR3 covers 14 residues. Between the trimmed V and J ends, which lost 2 bases and 0 bases, there was a span of 5 bases. The entire variable domain, with the rest obtained from reference TRBV9 and TRBJ1-4, is as follows: DSGVTQTPKHLITATGQRVTLRCSPRSGDLSVYWYQQSLDQGLQFLIQYYNGEERAKGNILERFSAQQFPDLHSELNLSSLELGDSALYFCASSVTATNEKLFFGSGTQLSVL.